These 12 T cell receptor beta chains came from one sample sequenced in a study of neurological immune-mediated disorders (dated by TCRdb to 2018 to 2020). Library preparation used 5' RACE. Instrument used: Illumina HiSeq 2500. TCRdb ran its own pipeline on the public reads, namely fastp trimming at Q25 and MiXCR clone calling, and kept in-frame beta chains. Every entry covers one CDR3 protein and lists the most common genes and DNA from its rows. The sample table holds around 25,000 distinct CDR3 sequences, of which more than 2% were seen once. The ten largest clonotypes hold around 2.5% of the sample. Sequenced: PBMCs. The receptors were gathered from a woman aged 50 to 60 with multiple sclerosis.

The table lists this clonotype with many counts. The rearrangement links TRBV20-1 to TRBJ2-7; D may match TRBD1 or TRBD2 (5 bases each). CDR1 is DFQATT and CDR2 is SNEGSKA in the germline V gene (reference sequence). V lost 2 bases and J 0 bases, leaving 14 bases between the germline ends. The CDR3 has 15 amino acids. The CDR3: CSARTPWGPSYEQYF. CDR3 DNA: TGCAGTGCTAGAACCCCTTGGGGACCCTCCTACGAGCAGTACTTC.

The table lists this clonotype with many counts. The V call is TRBV5-1, the J call TRBJ1-1; TRBD1 is a possible D gene (5 bases). Trimming removed 3 bases from V and 1 base from J, with 13 bases in between. The CDR3 has 15 residues. CDR1 SGHRS and CDR2 YFSETQ come from the germline V gene. CDR3 sequence reads: CASSWGVSGNTEAFF. CDR3 in DNA: TGCGCCAGCAGCTGGGGGGTTAGCGGGAACACTGAAGCTTTCTTT. Combining the CDR3 with reference TRBV5-1 and TRBJ1-1 gives the whole variable domain KAGVTQTPRYLIKTRGQQVTLSCSPISGHRSVSWYQQTPGQGLQFLFEYFSETQRNKGNFPGRFSGRQFSNSRSEMNVSTLELGDSALYLCASSWGVSGNTEAFFGQGTRLTVV.

This clonotype showed up many times. V gene TRBV27 combines with J gene TRBJ2-5, with no clear D. Germline V CDR1 and CDR2: MNHEY, SMNVEV (reference sequence). V was pared by 3 bases and J by 2 bases, with 13 bases between. This CDR3 region has 15 residues. The DNA for the CDR3 is TGTGCCAGCAGTTTGGTCCCCGCGGTACAAGAGACCCAGTACTTC. It encodes CASSLVPAVQETQYF.

This clonotype was observed many times. The CDR3 bases are TGCAGTGCTTCCACTCGGACAGGACGATCCTACGAGCAGTACTTC. Residues: CSASTRTGRSYEQYF. V gene TRBV20-1 combines with J gene TRBJ2-7, with 7 nucleotides matching TRBD1. The germline gives CDR1 DFQATT, CDR2 SNEGSKA (reference sequence). V shed 5 bases, J shed 1 base, and the junction held 11 bases outside the gene matches. The CDR3 is made up of 15 amino acids.

The chain is built from TRBV9 and TRBJ2-1; D is uncertain. The germline V gene has CDR1 SGDLS and CDR2 YYNGEE. Deletions cut 1 base from V and 4 bases from J, with 12 bases between. CDR3 length: 15 residues. CDR3 coding DNA: TGTGCCAGCAGCGTATCTAGATTGGGGTACAATGAGCAGTTCTTC. Translation: CASSVSRLGYNEQFF.

This clonotype was seen at least ten times. A read error may account for a junction end that differs from germline. The rearrangement links TRBV7-3 to TRBJ1-6; no clear D. CDR1 is SGHTA, CDR2 FQGTGA, per germline. CDR3 length: 13 amino acids. CDR3 loop: CPWRDVGNSPLHF. For the CDR3, the DNA is TGCCCGTGGAGGGATGTGGGTAATTCACCCCTCCACTTT.

This clonotype was seen ten or more times. This chain links TRBV20-1 with TRBJ1-1; TRBD1 might be the D (6 bases). Germline V gene sequence: CDR1 DFQATT, CDR2 SNEGSKA (reference sequence). CDR3 length: 12 amino acids. The V end was cut by 5 bases, the J end by 4 bases, with 11 bases between. As DNA, the CDR3 is TGCAGTGCTGGAACAGGGACCACTGAAGCTTTCTTT. The encoded protein is CSAGTGTTEAFF.

At least ten counts were recorded for this clonotype. CDR3 residues: CASSYGTGQYEQYF. The CDR3 nucleotides read TGCGCCAGCAGCTACGGGACAGGACAATACGAGCAGTACTTC. The genes are TRBV5-1 and TRBJ2-7; 8 positions agree with TRBD1. This CDR3 has 14 residues. The V and J ends lost 3 bases and 4 bases, in that order; junction bases with no gene match: 6. CDR1 is SGHRS, CDR2 YFSETQ, per germline. Full variable domain (missing parts from reference TRBV5-1 and TRBJ2-7): KAGVTQTPRYLIKTRGQQVTLSCSPISGHRSVSWYQQTPGQGLQFLFEYFSETQRNKGNFPGRFSGRQFSNSRSEMNVSTLELGDSALYLCASSYGTGQYEQYFGPGTRLTVT.

The table lists this clonotype with a few counts. The chain combines TRBV12-5 with TRBJ1-1, with D tentatively TRBD1 (6 bases). V shed 7 bases and J shed 9 bases, with 30 bases lying between them. The V gene's germline CDR1 is LGHNT and CDR2 FRNRAP. The CDR3 sequence is 17 residues long. CDR3 DNA sequence: TGTGCTAGTGCCCAACAAGCCACAGGGTTAACCTTTTTGAAAGCTTTCTTT. It specifies CASAQQATGLTFLKAFF.

This chain joins TRBV2 and TRBJ2-7; TRBD2 agrees at 14 bases. Germline V CDR1 and CDR2: SNHLY, FYNNEI. V shed 6 bases, J shed 2 bases, and the junction held 12 bases outside the gene matches. This CDR3 spans 18 amino acids. This CDR3 reads CASSQLGLAGDSAYEQYF. CDR3 bases: TGTGCCAGCAGCCAATTGGGACTAGCGGGGGATTCTGCCTACGAGCAGTACTTC. Full variable domain (outside the CDR3, taken from reference TRBV2 and TRBJ2-7): EPEVTQTPSHQVTQMGQEVILRCVPISNHLYFYWYRQILGQKVEFLVSFYNNEISEKSEIFDDQFSVERPDGSNFTLKIRSTKLEDSAMYFCASSQLGLAGDSAYEQYFGPGTRLTVT.

This clonotype was recorded at least ten times. The gene calls are TRBV5-6 and TRBJ1-2, with 7 bases lining up with TRBD1. Trimming at V came to 5 bases and at J to 8 bases, leaving 9 bases not matched to a gene. CDR3 size: 13 residues. Germline CDR1 is SGHDT and CDR2 is YYEEEE. CDR3 bases: TGTGCCAGCAGTACGCCAACAGGGGAAGGCTACACCTTC. Encoded protein: CASSTPTGEGYTF.

This clonotype was seen at least ten times. The chain combines TRBV6-2 or TRBV6-3 with TRBJ2-5, with D unclear. The CDR3 totals 14 residues. V was cut by 5 bases and J by 5 bases, with 15 bases left in between. Germline CDR1 MNHEY, CDR2 SVGEGT. The CDR3 DNA reads TGTGCCAGCAGTAGCTTCAGGATAGACGAGACCCAGTACTTC. Translated: CASSSFRIDETQYF.